Described below is a single T cell receptor beta chain sequence and its context. Method: immunoSEQ multiplex PCR; TCRdb's copy keeps in-frame clones and lacks some. The sample table includes roughly 190,000 clones. This entry is derived from a study of control samples from healthy donors and cancer patients. The germline V gene encodes CDR1 SGHNT and CDR2 YENEEA. Trimming removed 5 bases from V and 4 bases from J, with 14 bases in between. This CDR3 has 14 amino acids. This clonotype was obtained from a woman between 25 and 40 years old in good health. This chain joins TRBV11-3 and TRBJ1-1, with D perhaps matching TRBD1 (5 bases). Sequencing used blood. As DNA, the CDR3 is TGTGCCAGCAGCCGAGAGGGTGGGGGCACTGAAGCTTTCTTT. It codes for CASSREGGGTEAFF.